Described below is a single T cell receptor beta chain sequence and its context. Its target is unknown. The data are from a study of chemoradiotherapy in HPV16-positive cancers. Study overall: Candidate HPV-specific clones and shared TCR motifs came from a couple of HPV16-positive patients.

Using immunoSEQ multiplex PCR, the repertoire was profiled, and TCRdb retains in-frame clones only, with some absent. The repertoire holds 10,000 to 15,000 clones, with roughly 87% as singletons. Study findings and constraints: For HPV16-positive patients, expanding HPV-responsive T cells associated with longer recurrence-free survival. During treatment, candidate HPV-specific clones and E7-related motifs expanded in tumor. Functional assays defining HPV-specific T cells used only a couple of HPV16-positive patients.

The sequence derives from a human donor with HPV-associated anogenital cancer. The sample was blood, taken from a patient who underwent chemoradiotherapy.

Here the CDR3 reads CASSQGYSGANVLTF. CDR3 nucleotide sequence: TGCGCCAGCAGCCAGGGTTACTCTGGGGCCAACGTCCTGACTTTC. The chain combines TRBV4-1 with TRBJ2-6; D remains unclear. The germline V gene has CDR1 MGHRA and CDR2 YSYEKL. The CDR3 length is 15 residues. V lost 3 bases to trimming and J lost 0 bases, with 6 bases between them.